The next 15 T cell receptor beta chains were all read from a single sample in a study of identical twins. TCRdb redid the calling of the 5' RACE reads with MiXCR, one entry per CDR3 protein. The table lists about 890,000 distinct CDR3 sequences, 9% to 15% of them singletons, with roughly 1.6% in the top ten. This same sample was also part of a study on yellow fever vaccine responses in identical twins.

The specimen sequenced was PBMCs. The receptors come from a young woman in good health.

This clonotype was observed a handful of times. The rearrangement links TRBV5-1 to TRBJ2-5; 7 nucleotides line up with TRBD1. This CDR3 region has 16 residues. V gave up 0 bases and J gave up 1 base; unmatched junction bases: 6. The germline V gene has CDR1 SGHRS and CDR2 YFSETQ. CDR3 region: CASSLAGWTGQETQYF. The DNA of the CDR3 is TGCGCCAGCAGCTTGGCGGGGTGGACAGGCCAAGAGACCCAGTACTTC.

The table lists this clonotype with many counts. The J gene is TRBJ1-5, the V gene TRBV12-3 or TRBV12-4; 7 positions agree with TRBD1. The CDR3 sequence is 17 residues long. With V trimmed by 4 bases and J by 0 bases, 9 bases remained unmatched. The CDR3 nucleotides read TGTGCCAGCAGTTCGGCGGGACAGCCTTATAGCAATCAGCCCCAGCATTTT. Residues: CASSSAGQPYSNQPQHF.

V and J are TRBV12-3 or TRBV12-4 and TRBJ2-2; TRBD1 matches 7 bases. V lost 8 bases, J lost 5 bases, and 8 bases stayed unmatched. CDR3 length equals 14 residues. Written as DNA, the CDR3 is TGTGCCAGCGCCACCGGGACAGAGACCGGGGAGCTGTTTTTT. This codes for CASATGTETGELFF.

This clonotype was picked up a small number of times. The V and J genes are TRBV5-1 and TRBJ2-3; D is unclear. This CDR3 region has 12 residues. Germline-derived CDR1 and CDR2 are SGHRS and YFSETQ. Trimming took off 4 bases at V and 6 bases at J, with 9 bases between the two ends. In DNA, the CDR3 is TGCGCCAGCAGCCTCATAGTGGATACGCAGTATTTT. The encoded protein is CASSLIVDTQYF.

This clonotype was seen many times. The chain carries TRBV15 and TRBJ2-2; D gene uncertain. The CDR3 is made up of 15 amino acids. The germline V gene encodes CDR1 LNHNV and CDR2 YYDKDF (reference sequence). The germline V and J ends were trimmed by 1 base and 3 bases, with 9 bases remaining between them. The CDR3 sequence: CATSRVGAYTGELFF. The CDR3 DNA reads TGTGCCACCAGCAGAGTAGGAGCGTACACCGGGGAGCTGTTTTTT. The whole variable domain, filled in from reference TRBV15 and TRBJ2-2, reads DAMVIQNPRYQVTQFGKPVTLSCSQTLNHNVMYWYQQKSSQAPKLLFHYYDKDFNNEADTPDNFQSRRPNTSFCFLDIRSPGLGDTAMYLCATSRVGAYTGELFFGEGSRLTVL.

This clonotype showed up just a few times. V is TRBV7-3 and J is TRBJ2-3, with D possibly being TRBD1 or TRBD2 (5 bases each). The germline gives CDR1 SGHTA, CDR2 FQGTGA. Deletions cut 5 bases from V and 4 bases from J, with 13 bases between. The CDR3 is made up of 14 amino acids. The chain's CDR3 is CASSRGVAPDTQYF. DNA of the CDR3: TGTGCCAGCAGCCGAGGGGTAGCTCCAGATACGCAGTATTTT.

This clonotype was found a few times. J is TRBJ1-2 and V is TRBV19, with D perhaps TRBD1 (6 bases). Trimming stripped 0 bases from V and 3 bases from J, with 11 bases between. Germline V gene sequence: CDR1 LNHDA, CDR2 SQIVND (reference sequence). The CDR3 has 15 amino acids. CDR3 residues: CASSIDLNRDYGYTF. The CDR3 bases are TGTGCCAGTAGTATAGACCTAAACAGGGACTATGGCTACACCTTC.

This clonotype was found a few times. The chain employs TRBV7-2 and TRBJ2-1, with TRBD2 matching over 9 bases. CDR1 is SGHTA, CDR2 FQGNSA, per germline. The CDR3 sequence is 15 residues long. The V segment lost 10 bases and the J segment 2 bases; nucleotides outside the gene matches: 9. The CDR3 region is CATRVAGVPYNEQFF. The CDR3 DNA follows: TGTGCCACCAGAGTAGCGGGGGTACCCTACAATGAGCAGTTCTTC.

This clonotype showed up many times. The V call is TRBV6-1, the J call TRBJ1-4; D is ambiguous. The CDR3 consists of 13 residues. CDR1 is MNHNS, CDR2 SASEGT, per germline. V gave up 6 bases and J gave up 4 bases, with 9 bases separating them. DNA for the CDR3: TGTGCCAGCAGCTCCACAGTTAATGAAAAACTGTTTTTT. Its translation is CASSSTVNEKLFF.

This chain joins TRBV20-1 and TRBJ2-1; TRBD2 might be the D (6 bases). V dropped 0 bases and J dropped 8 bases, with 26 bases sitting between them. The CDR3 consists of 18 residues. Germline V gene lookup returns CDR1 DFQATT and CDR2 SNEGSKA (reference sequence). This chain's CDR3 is CSARDIAVAYSPFDEQFF. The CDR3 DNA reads TGCAGTGCTAGAGATATAGCGGTAGCCTATTCCCCCTTCGATGAGCAGTTCTTC.

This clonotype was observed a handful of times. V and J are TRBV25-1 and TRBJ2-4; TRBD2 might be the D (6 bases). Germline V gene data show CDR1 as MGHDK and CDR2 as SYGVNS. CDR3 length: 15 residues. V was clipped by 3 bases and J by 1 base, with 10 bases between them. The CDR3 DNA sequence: TGTGCCAGCAGTGACCCGGGGGAGGCCAAAAACATTCAGTACTTC. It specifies CASSDPGEAKNIQYF.

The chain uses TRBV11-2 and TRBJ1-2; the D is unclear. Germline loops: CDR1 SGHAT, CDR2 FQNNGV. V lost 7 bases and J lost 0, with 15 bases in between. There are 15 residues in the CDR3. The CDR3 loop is CASTRSVSTNYGYTF. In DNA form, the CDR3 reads TGTGCCAGCACGAGAAGTGTATCCACTAACTATGGCTACACCTTC.

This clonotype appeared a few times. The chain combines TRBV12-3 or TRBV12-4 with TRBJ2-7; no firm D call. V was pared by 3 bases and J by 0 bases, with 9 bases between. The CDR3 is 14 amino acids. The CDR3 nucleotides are TGTGCCAGCAGTTTTTCGCAGAACTCCTACGAGCAGTACTTC. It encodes CASSFSQNSYEQYF.

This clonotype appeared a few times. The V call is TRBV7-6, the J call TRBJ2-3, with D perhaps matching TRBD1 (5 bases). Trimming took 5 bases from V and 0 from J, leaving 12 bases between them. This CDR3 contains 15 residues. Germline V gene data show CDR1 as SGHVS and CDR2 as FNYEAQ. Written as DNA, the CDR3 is TGTGCCAGCAGCACAGGACCCTCTAGCACAGATACGCAGTATTTT. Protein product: CASSTGPSSTDTQYF.

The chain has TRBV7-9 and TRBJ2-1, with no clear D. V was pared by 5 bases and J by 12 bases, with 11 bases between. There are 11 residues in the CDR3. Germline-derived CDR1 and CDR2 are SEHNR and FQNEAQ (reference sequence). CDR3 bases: TGTGCCAGCAGCGAGTGGGTAGGGCAGTTCTTC. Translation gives CASSEWVGQFF. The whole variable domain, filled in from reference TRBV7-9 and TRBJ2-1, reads DTGVSQNPRHKITKRGQNVTFRCDPISEHNRLYWYRQTLGQGPEFLTYFQNEAQLEKSRLLSDRFSAERPKGSFSTLEIQRTEQGDSAMYLCASSEWVGQFFGPGTRLTVL.